Listed below are T cell receptor beta chains from one sample, sequenced in a study of blood T cell repertoires in COVID-19. Sequenced by immunoSEQ multiplex PCR; TCRdb stores in-frame clones only, minus some. The repertoire holds some 100,000 clones, with 70% to 90% as singletons. Source material: peripheral blood. These receptors came from a woman in her seventies with acute or convalescent COVID-19. The CDR3 runs from the conserved cysteine through the conserved F or W. D genes are given only for firm matches. Where a row states a size, it is once, few, many or the class of an expanded clone; other rows omit it.

>few|TRBJ2-1|TRBV6-2/TRBV6-3|TRBD2
TGTGCCAGCAGTTACCCCCGGGGACTAGCGGGAGAACGGTACAATGAGCAGTTCTTC
CASSYPRGLAGERYNEQFF
>NA|TRBJ2-7|TRBV5-4|TRBD1
TGTGCCAGCAGCATCGACAGGGTTCGCGGCCTCGAGCAGTACTTC
CASSIDRVRGLEQYF
>NA|TRBJ2-7|TRBV7-2|TRBD2
TGTGCCAGCAGCTTACGGGGTGGCGGGGGGGCCTACGAGCAGTACTTC
CASSLRGGGGAYEQYF
>NA|TRBJ2-7|TRBV9|TRBD1
TGTGCCAGCAGCACGGGACAGAGCTCCTACGAGCAGTACTTC
CASSTGQSSYEQYF
>NA|TRBJ2-7|TRBV12-3/TRBV12-4|NA
TGTGCCAGCAGGGCAGGTAACCCCTACGAGCAGTACTTC
CASRAGNPYEQYF
>NA|TRBJ2-2|TRBV9|TRBD1
TGTGCCAGCAGCTGGGGACAGGGTGGCACCGGGGAGCTGTTTTTT
CASSWGQGGTGELFF
>NA|TRBJ1-5|TRBV5-1|TRBD1
TGCGCCAGCAGCTTGGACGCAGGGGGCGGACAGCCCCAGCATTTT
CASSLDAGGGQPQHF
>NA|TRBJ2-7|TRBV3-1/TRBV3-2|TRBD1
TGTGCCAGCAGCCAGCCCGGGACAGTATGGTACGAGCAGTACTTC
CASSQPGTVWYEQYF
>NA|TRBJ1-5|TRBV28|TRBD1
TGTGCCAGCAGTTTCGCGAAGGGGGCCTCGCGGAATCAGCCCCAGCATTTT
CASSFAKGASRNQPQHF
>NA|TRBJ2-3|TRBV3-1/TRBV3-2|NA
TGTGCCAGCAGCCCCGTCCCTAGCACAGATACGCAGTATTTT
CASSPVPSTDTQYF
>few|TRBJ2-3|TRBV5-4|NA
TGTGCCAGCAGCTGGTGGGGGGCAGATACGCAGTATTTT
CASSWWGADTQYF
>NA|TRBJ2-1|TRBV7-8|NA
TGTGCCAGCAGCTTAGCGGGAGCCTCCTACAATGAGCAGTTCTTC
CASSLAGASYNEQFF
>NA|TRBJ2-1|TRBV24-1|TRBD2
TGTGCCACCAGTGATCGACGACTAGCTCGCGTGCAGTTCTTC
CATSDRRLARVQFF
>NA|TRBJ1-2|TRBV6-7|NA
TGTGCCACCCCAAAGTCTAGAGAATATGGCTACACCTTC
CATPKSREYGYTF
>once|TRBJ2-4|TRBV24-1|TRBD1
TGTGCCACCAGTGATCATAATACAGGGGGCGGAATTCAGTACTTC
CATSDHNTGGGIQYF
>NA|TRBJ1-5|TRBV9|NA
TGTGCCAGCAGCGCCTCACAGGATCAGCCCCAGCATTTT
CASSASQDQPQHF
>NA|TRBJ2-7|TRBV2|NA
TGTGCCAGCAGTGAGTCAGGCTACGAGCAGTACTTC
CASSESGYEQYF
>NA|TRBJ1-6|TRBV15|TRBD1
TGTGCCACCTCTAAGCGGACAGGGGGTAATTCACCCCTCCACTTT
CATSKRTGGNSPLHF
>few|TRBJ1-5|TRBV4-1|NA
TGCGCCAGCAGCCAGGGCGACAGTCTGCCCCAGCATTTT
CASSQGDSLPQHF
>NA|TRBJ2-5|TRBV6-5|NA
TGTGCCAGCAGTTCCGGGGTGGGCCAAGAGACCCAGTACTTC
CASSSGVGQETQYF
>NA|TRBJ2-3|TRBV7-8|TRBD2
TGTGCCAGCAGCTTAGGAGTTAGCGGGAGGGCCCTGTGGGGCACAGATACGCAGTATTTT
CASSLGVSGRALWGTDTQYF
>NA|TRBJ1-4|TRBV29-1|NA
TGCAGCGTTGAAGTAGGGGGAGATGAAAAACTGTTTTTT
CSVEVGGDEKLFF
>NA|TRBJ2-7|TRBV5-4|TRBD2
TGTGCCAGCAGCTCCCGGAGGACTAGCGGGGGGTCCTCCTCCTACGAGCAGTACTTC
CASSSRRTSGGSSSYEQYF
>few|TRBJ1-2|TRBV28|TRBD1
TGTGCCAGCAGTTTAGGCAGGGGGAATGGCTACACCTTC
CASSLGRGNGYTF
>NA|TRBJ1-2|TRBV4-1|TRBD1
TGCGCCAGCAGCCAAGAGGGACAGGGTCGAGATGGCTACACCTTC
CASSQEGQGRDGYTF
>NA|TRBJ1-3|TRBV5-1|NA
TGCGCCAGCAGCAGCGTCGTGGAAAACACCATATATTTT
CASSSVVENTIYF
>NA|TRBJ2-3|TRBV5-1|TRBD1
TGCGCCAGCAGCAAACAGGGGGCCGGAGATACGCAGTATTTT
CASSKQGAGDTQYF
>once|TRBJ1-2|TRBV24-1|NA
TGTGCCACCAGTGATTTTGGGGAGGGCTACACCTTC
CATSDFGEGYTF
>NA|TRBJ2-3|TRBV19|NA
TGTGCCAGTAGTTTAGTGTGGAGGGAGAACACCGATACGCAGTATTTT
CASSLVWRENTDTQYF
>NA|TRBJ2-1|TRBV29-1|NA
TGCAGCGTTGAAGAAAAGGGACTCATATACAATGAGCAGTTCTTC
CSVEEKGLIYNEQFF
>NA|TRBJ1-5|TRBV5-1|NA
TGCGCCAGCAGCCCCGAGGATTCCGAGAATCAGCCCCAGCATTTT
CASSPEDSENQPQHF
>NA|TRBJ2-4|TRBV24-1|TRBD2
TGTGCCACCAGTGACCGCTCGACTAGCGGGAGAAGAGGGCTAGCCAAAAACATTCAGTACTTC
CATSDRSTSGRRGLAKNIQYF
>NA|TRBJ2-1|TRBV24-1|TRBD2
TGTGCCACCAGTGGTAAACTAGCGGGAGTCGGGGGTGAGCAGTTCTTC
CATSGKLAGVGGEQFF
>NA|TRBJ1-4|TRBV30|NA
TGTGCCTGGAGTGTTTTAAGGGGCCGGGCTAATGAAAAACTGTTTTTT
CAWSVLRGRANEKLFF
>NA|TRBJ1-6|TRBV3-1/TRBV3-2|NA
TGTGCCAGCAGCCACCTTAATTCACCCCTCCACTTT
CASSHLNSPLHF
>NA|TRBJ2-2|TRBV29-1|NA
TGCAGCGTTGGGGGGCCGGGCGGGGAGCTGTTTTTT
CSVGGPGGELFF
>once|TRBJ1-2|TRBV5-1|NA
TGCGCCAGCAGACCCGCGGCGCCGGATGGCTACACCTTC
CASRPAAPDGYTF
>NA|TRBJ1-2|TRBV5-6|NA
TGTGCCAGCAGCTTGGTCCAAAACTATGGCTACACCTTC
CASSLVQNYGYTF
>NA|TRBJ2-7|TRBV12-3/TRBV12-4|NA
TGTGCCAGCAGTTTCAGCTACGAGCAGTACTTC
CASSFSYEQYF
>NA|TRBJ1-2|TRBV27|TRBD1
TGTGCCAGCAGTTTAAAGGGGGGCCAGGGGGCCCTTTTTAACTATGGCTACACCTTC
CASSLKGGQGALFNYGYTF
>NA|TRBJ1-2|TRBV19|NA
TGTGCCAGTAGTAGAAACAGCTTTAACTATGGCTACACCTTC
CASSRNSFNYGYTF